This T cell receptor (beta chain) was captured by sequencing in a study of human T cells and chemical hapten exposure. The CDR3 consists of 15 residues. Per the germline V gene, CDR1 is SGHAT and CDR2 is FQNNGV. V lost 5 bases, J lost 7 bases, and 15 bases lay in between. A few counts support this clonotype. The antigen is not known. Whole-study findings and limits: In comparison with controls, expanded TCRs gave rise to a significantly larger number of large CDR3 similarity clusters.

This sample's time point: patch test 1, 2 weeks after DPC sensitization. Treatment noted: therapeutic diphenylcyclopropenone sensitization with weekly scalp DPC. MiXCR was run by TCRdb on the RACE reads, yielding one entry per CDR3 protein. Counted here are roughly 120,000 distinct CDR3 sequences, about 12% occurring once; the ten biggest clones make up about 1.4%. The TCR was taken from a woman between 45 and 65 years old with alopecia areata. Some clones in this sample may be carry-over from other donors' samples. Sequencing used whole blood, obtained in connection with sensitization to the hapten diphenylcyclopropenone (DPC). The gene calls are TRBV11-2 and TRBJ1-6; D remains unclear. CDR3 coding DNA: TGTGCCAGCAGCGAGACCCATATGGAAAATTCACCCCTCCACTTT. Amino acids: CASSETHMENSPLHF.